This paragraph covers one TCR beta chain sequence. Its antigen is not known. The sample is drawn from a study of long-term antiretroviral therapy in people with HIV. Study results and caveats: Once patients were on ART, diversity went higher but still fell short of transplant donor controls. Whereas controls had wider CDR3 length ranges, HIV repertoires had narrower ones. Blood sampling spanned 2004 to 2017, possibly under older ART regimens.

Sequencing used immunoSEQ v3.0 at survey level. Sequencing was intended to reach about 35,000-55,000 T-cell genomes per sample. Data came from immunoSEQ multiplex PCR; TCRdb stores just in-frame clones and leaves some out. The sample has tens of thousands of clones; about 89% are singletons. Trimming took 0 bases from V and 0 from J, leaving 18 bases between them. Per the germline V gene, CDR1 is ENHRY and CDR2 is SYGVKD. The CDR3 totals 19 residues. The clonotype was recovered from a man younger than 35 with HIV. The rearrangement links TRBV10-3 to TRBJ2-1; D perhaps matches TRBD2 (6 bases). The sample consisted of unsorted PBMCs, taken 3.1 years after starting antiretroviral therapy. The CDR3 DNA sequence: TGTGCCATCAGTGAGTCGGGAAGGAATAGCGGAAGCTCCTACAATGAGCAGTTCTTC. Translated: CAISESGRNSGSSYNEQFF.